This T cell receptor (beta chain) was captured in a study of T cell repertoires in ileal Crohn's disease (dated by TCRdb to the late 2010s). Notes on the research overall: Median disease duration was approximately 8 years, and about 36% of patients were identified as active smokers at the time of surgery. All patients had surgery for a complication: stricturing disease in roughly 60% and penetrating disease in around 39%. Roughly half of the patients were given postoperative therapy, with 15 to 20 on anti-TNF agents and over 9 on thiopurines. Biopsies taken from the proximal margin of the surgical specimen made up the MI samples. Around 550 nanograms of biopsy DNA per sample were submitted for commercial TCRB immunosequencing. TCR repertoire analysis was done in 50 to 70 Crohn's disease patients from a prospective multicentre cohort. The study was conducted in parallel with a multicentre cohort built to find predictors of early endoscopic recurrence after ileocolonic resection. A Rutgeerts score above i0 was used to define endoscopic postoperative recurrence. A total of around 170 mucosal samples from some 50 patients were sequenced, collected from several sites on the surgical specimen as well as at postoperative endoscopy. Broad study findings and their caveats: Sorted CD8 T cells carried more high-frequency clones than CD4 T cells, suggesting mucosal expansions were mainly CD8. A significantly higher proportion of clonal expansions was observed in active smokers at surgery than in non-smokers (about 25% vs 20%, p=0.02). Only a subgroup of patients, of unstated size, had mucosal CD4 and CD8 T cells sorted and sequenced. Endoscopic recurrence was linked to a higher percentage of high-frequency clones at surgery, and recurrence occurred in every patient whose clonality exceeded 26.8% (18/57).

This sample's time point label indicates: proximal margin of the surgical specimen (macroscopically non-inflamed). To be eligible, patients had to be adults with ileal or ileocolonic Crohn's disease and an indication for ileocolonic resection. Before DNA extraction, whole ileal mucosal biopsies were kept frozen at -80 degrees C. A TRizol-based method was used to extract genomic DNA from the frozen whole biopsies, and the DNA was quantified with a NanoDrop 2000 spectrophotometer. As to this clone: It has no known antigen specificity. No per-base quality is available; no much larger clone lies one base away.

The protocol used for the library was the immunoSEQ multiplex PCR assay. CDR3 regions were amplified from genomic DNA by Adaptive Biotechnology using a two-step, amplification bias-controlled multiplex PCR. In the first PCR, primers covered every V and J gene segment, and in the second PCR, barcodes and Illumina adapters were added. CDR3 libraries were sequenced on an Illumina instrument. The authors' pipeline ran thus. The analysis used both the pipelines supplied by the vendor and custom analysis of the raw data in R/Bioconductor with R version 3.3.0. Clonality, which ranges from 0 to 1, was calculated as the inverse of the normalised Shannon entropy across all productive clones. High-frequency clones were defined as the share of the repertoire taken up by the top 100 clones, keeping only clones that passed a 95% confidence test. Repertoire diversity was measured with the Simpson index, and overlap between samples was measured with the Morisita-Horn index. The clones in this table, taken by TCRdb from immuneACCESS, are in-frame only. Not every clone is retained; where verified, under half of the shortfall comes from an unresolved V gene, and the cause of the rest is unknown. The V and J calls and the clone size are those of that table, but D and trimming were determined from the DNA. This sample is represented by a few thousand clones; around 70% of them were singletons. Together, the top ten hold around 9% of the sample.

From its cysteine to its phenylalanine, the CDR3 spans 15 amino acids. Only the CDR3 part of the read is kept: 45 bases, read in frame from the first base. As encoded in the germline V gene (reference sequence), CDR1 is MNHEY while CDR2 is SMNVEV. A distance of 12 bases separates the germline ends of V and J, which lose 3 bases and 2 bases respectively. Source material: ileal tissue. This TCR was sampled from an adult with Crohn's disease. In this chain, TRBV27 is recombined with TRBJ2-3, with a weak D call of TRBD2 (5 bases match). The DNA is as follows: TGTGCCAGCAGTTTCAGCGGATACAACACAGATACGCAGTATTTT. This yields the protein CASSFSGYNTDTQYF.